The source of this T cell receptor (beta chain) is a study of blood T cells in healthy people across ages. Primers used in a second PCR of roughly 6 to 11 cycles were a sample-barcoded 5' primer and a J-beta primer mix. MiXCR, run by TCRdb on the 5' RACE reads, gives a single entry per CDR3 protein. The table includes more than 500,000 distinct CDR3 sequences, roughly 29% detected once. This clonotype was detected a few times. The CDR3 has 16 amino acids. Germline-derived CDR1 and CDR2 are SGHAT and FQNNGV. The chain has TRBV11-2 and TRBJ2-5; D unclear. The J call may be faulty, since TRBJ2-7 better matches the DNA end. The sequencing input was blood. The clonotype originates from a woman in her 70s in good health. The CDR3 reads CASSPSGLGLTYEQYF. The DNA for the CDR3 is TGTGCCAGCAGCCCTAGTGGGTTAGGGCTCACCTACGAGCAGTACTTC.